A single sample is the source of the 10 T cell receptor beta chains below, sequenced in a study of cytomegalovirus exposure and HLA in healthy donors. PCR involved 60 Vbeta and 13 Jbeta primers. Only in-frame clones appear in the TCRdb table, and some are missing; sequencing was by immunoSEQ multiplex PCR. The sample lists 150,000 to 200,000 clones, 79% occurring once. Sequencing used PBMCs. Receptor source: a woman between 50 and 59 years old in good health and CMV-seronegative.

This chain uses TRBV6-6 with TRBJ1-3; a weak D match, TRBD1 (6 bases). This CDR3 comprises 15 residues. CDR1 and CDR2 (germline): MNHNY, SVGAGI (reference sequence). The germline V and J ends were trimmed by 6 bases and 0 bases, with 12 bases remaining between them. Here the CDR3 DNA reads TGTGCCAGCAGCATCCGGGACATCTCTGGAAACACCATATATTTT. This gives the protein CASSIRDISGNTIYF.

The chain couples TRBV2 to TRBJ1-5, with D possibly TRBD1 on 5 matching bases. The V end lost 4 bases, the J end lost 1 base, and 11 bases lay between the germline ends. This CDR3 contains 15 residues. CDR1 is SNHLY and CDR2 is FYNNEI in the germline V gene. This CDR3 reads CASSGVGASNQPQHF. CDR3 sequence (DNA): TGTGCCAGCAGTGGGGTTGGGGCCAGCAATCAGCCCCAGCATTTT. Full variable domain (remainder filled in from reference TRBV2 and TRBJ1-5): EPEVTQTPSHQVTQMGQEVILRCVPISNHLYFYWYRQILGQKVEFLVSFYNNEISEKSEIFDDQFSVERPDGSNFTLKIRSTKLEDSAMYFCASSGVGASNQPQHFGDGTRLSIL.

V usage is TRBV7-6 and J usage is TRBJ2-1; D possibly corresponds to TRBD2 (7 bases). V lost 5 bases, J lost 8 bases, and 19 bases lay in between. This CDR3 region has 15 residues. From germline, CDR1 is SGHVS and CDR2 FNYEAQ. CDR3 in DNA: TGTGCCAGCAGCCGACAGGTGGGGGGGTTGGATGAGCAGTTCTTC. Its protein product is CASSRQVGGLDEQFF.

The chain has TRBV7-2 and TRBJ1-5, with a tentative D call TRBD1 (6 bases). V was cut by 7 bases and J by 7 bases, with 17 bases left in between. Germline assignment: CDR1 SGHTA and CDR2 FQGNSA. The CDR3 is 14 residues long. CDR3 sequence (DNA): TGTGCCAGCACCACCGGGACAAGGGGCCAGCCCCAGCATTTT. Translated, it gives CASTTGTRGQPQHF.

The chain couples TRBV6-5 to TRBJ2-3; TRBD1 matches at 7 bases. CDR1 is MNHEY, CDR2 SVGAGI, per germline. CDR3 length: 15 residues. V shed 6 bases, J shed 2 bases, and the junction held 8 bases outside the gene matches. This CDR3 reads CASSRDRVVTDTQYF. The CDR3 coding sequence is TGTGCCAGCAGCCGAGACAGGGTGGTCACAGATACGCAGTATTTT.

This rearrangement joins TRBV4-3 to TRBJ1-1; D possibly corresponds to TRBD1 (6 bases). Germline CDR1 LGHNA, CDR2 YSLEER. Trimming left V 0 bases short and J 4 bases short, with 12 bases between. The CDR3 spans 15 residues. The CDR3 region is CASSQDLAGATEAFF. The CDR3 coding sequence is TGCGCCAGCAGCCAAGATCTCGCAGGGGCCACTGAAGCTTTCTTT.

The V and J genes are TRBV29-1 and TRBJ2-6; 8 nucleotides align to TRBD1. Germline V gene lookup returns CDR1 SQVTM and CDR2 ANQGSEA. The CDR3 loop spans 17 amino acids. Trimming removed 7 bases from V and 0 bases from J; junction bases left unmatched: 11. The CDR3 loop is CSAVDRASYSGANVLTF. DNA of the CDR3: TGCAGCGCTGTGGACAGGGCCTCCTACTCTGGGGCCAACGTCCTGACTTTC. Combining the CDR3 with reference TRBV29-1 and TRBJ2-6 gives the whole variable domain SAVISQKPSRDICQRGTSLTIQCQVDSQVTMMFWYRQQPGQSLTLIATANQGSEATYESGFVIDKFPISRPNLTFSTLTVSNMSPEDSSIYLCSAVDRASYSGANVLTFGAGSRLTVL.

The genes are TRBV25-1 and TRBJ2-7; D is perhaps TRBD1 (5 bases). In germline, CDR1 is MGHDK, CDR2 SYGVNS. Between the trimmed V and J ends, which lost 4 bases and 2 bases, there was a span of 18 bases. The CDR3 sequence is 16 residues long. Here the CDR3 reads CASSGAPGQGAYEQYF. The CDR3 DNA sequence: TGTGCCAGCAGTGGGGCCCCTGGGCAAGGGGCCTACGAGCAGTACTTC.

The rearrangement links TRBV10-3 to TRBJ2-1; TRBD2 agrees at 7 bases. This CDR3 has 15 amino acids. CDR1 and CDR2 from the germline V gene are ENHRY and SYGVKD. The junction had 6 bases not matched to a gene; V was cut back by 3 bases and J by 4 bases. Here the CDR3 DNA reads TGTGCCATCAGTGAATCGGGAGGAGGATACAATGAGCAGTTCTTC. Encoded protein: CAISESGGGYNEQFF.

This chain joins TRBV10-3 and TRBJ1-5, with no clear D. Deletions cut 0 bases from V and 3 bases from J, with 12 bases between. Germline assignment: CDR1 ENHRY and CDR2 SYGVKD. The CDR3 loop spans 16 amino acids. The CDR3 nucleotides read TGTGCCATCAGTGAGTCATCTGGGCAGTTCAATCAGCCCCAGCATTTT. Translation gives CAISESSGQFNQPQHF.